Listed below are T cell receptor beta chains from one sample, sequenced in a study of T cell responses to AZD1222 COVID-19 vaccine. TCRdb's table, derived via immunoSEQ multiplex PCR, lists solely in-frame clones and lacks some. Seen here are around 200,000 clones, 88% observed once, and the top ten hold approximately 7.7%. Sequences were derived from peripheral blood, sampled on day 0 of AZD1222 vaccination. The receptors here all came from an adult in good health. CDR3s include the opening cysteine and the closing phenylalanine or tryptophan. Each record gives: CDR3 DNA, CDR3 protein, J gene, V gene, clone size, D gene. The D gene is left open where the match is weak. Clone size is stated in some rows and not others, as once, few, many or a class when expanded.

CDR3nt: TGTGCCAGTAGTCCGGGACAGATAGTCTATGGCTACACCTTC; CDR3aa: CASSPGQIVYGYTF; j_gene: TRBJ1-2; v_gene: TRBV19; abundance: few; d_gene: TRBD1
CDR3nt: TGTGCCATCAGGTTGGGGGACAGGCAAGCTGAGCAGTACTTC; CDR3aa: CAIRLGDRQAEQYF; j_gene: TRBJ2-7; v_gene: TRBV10-3; abundance: .; d_gene: TRBD1
CDR3nt: TGTGCCAGTGGGGGCCTCAATAGCAATCAGCCCCAGCATTTT; CDR3aa: CASGGLNSNQPQHF; j_gene: TRBJ1-5; v_gene: TRBV19; abundance: .; d_gene: .
CDR3nt: TGTGCCACCAGCAGCCGCAGGGGGGGAGGTGAAAAACTGTTTTTT; CDR3aa: CATSSRRGGGEKLFF; j_gene: TRBJ1-4; v_gene: TRBV15; abundance: .; d_gene: TRBD1
CDR3nt: TGTGCCAGCAGTTCCTACGGGGAGCTGTTTTTT; CDR3aa: CASSSYGELFF; j_gene: TRBJ2-2; v_gene: TRBV12-3/TRBV12-4; abundance: .; d_gene: .
CDR3nt: TGTGCCAGCAGCTCAGGACCCTGGGCTCCAGCTTTCTTT; CDR3aa: CASSSGPWAPAFF; j_gene: TRBJ1-1; v_gene: TRBV7-2; abundance: .; d_gene: .
CDR3nt: TGTGCCAGCAGCTTCGGGACAGGGTATGAAAAACTGTTTTTT; CDR3aa: CASSFGTGYEKLFF; j_gene: TRBJ1-4; v_gene: TRBV5-8; abundance: .; d_gene: TRBD1
CDR3nt: TGTGCCACCTCGGACGTACGGAATGAAAAACTGTTTTTT; CDR3aa: CATSDVRNEKLFF; j_gene: TRBJ1-4; v_gene: TRBV2; abundance: .; d_gene: .
CDR3nt: TGTGCCAGTAGGGTACCGGGACAGGAACTCCCCAACTATGGCTACACCTTC; CDR3aa: CASRVPGQELPNYGYTF; j_gene: TRBJ1-2; v_gene: TRBV19; abundance: few; d_gene: TRBD1
CDR3nt: TGTGCCAGTAGAGATCGGACACGGGGAAAGCAGCCCCAGCATTTT; CDR3aa: CASRDRTRGKQPQHF; j_gene: TRBJ1-5; v_gene: TRBV19; abundance: .; d_gene: .
CDR3nt: TGTGCCAGCAGTGAAATCTCTCGGGTAGCTTTCTTT; CDR3aa: CASSEISRVAFF; j_gene: TRBJ1-1; v_gene: TRBV6-1; abundance: once; d_gene: .
CDR3nt: TGTGCCAGCAGCTATGGGACGGCTATCACAGATACGCAGTATTTT; CDR3aa: CASSYGTAITDTQYF; j_gene: TRBJ2-3; v_gene: TRBV7-9; abundance: once; d_gene: .
CDR3nt: TGTGCCAGCAGCTTACGGGGGGCGAAGCCTAATGAGCAGTTCTTC; CDR3aa: CASSLRGAKPNEQFF; j_gene: TRBJ2-1; v_gene: TRBV11-3; abundance: .; d_gene: .
CDR3nt: TGTGCCAGCAGTGAAGGTTACTCTGGAAACACCATATATTTT; CDR3aa: CASSEGYSGNTIYF; j_gene: TRBJ1-3; v_gene: TRBV6-1; abundance: .; d_gene: .
CDR3nt: TGCAGTGCTAGTTCCCGGGGAAGCACAGATACGCAGTATTTT; CDR3aa: CSASSRGSTDTQYF; j_gene: TRBJ2-3; v_gene: TRBV20-1; abundance: .; d_gene: .
CDR3nt: TGCGCCAGCAATGGGGCAGGGAGCACAGATACGCAGTATTTT; CDR3aa: CASNGAGSTDTQYF; j_gene: TRBJ2-3; v_gene: TRBV5-1; abundance: .; d_gene: .
CDR3nt: TGTGCCAGCAGCCACAGGGTAGTACCGAACACTGAAGCTTTCTTT; CDR3aa: CASSHRVVPNTEAFF; j_gene: TRBJ1-1; v_gene: TRBV7-9; abundance: .; d_gene: .
CDR3nt: TGTGCCAGCAGCACTAGATTATATGGCTACACCTTC; CDR3aa: CASSTRLYGYTF; j_gene: TRBJ1-2; v_gene: TRBV5-4; abundance: once; d_gene: .
CDR3nt: TGTGCCAGCAGCTTCGACAGGGGAAGTGAAGCTTTCTTT; CDR3aa: CASSFDRGSEAFF; j_gene: TRBJ1-1; v_gene: TRBV7-7; abundance: .; d_gene: TRBD1
CDR3nt: TGTGCCAGCAGCTTCGGGACAGGGGTAAATGAAAAACTGTTTTTT; CDR3aa: CASSFGTGVNEKLFF; j_gene: TRBJ1-4; v_gene: TRBV3-1/TRBV3-2; abundance: .; d_gene: TRBD1
CDR3nt: TGTGCCAGCAGCTTAAGAGGGGATGAGCAGTTCTTC; CDR3aa: CASSLRGDEQFF; j_gene: TRBJ2-1; v_gene: TRBV7-3; abundance: .; d_gene: .
CDR3nt: TGTGCCAGCGGACAGGGAAACTATGGCTACACCTTC; CDR3aa: CASGQGNYGYTF; j_gene: TRBJ1-2; v_gene: TRBV27; abundance: .; d_gene: TRBD1
CDR3nt: TGTGCCAGCAGCTTGATTTCAGGGACAGTTAATCAGCCCCAGCATTTT; CDR3aa: CASSLISGTVNQPQHF; j_gene: TRBJ1-5; v_gene: TRBV5-5; abundance: .; d_gene: TRBD1
CDR3nt: TGTGCCAGCAGTTTCGAGACCAATGAGCAGTTCTTC; CDR3aa: CASSFETNEQFF; j_gene: TRBJ2-1; v_gene: TRBV12-3/TRBV12-4; abundance: once; d_gene: .
CDR3nt: TGTGCCAGCTCGGGGGGGGGCCACTACGAGCAGTACTTC; CDR3aa: CASSGGGHYEQYF; j_gene: TRBJ2-7; v_gene: TRBV5-4; abundance: .; d_gene: TRBD2
CDR3nt: TGTGCCAGCAGTGAAGCTCCGCGGCCCTACGAGCAGTACTTC; CDR3aa: CASSEAPRPYEQYF; j_gene: TRBJ2-7; v_gene: TRBV2; abundance: few; d_gene: .
CDR3nt: TGTGCCAGCAGTTTTCGGGGGACTGCGGGGAACACCGGGGAGCTGTTTTTT; CDR3aa: CASSFRGTAGNTGELFF; j_gene: TRBJ2-2; v_gene: TRBV27; abundance: .; d_gene: .
CDR3nt: TGTGCCACCACCCGGACAGGGGGCACCGGGGAGCTGTTTTTT; CDR3aa: CATTRTGGTGELFF; j_gene: TRBJ2-2; v_gene: TRBV24-1; abundance: .; d_gene: TRBD1
CDR3nt: TGTGCCAGCAGCTTAGGTCCCGGGACACCTGAAAAACTGTTTTTT; CDR3aa: CASSLGPGTPEKLFF; j_gene: TRBJ1-4; v_gene: TRBV7-2; abundance: .; d_gene: .